The clone carrying this T cell receptor (beta chain) was observed a single time. The antigen is undetermined. The sample is drawn from a study of cytotoxic CD8 clonotypes in ibrutinib-treated CLL. The method was immunoSEQ multiplex PCR; TCRdb's version includes in-frame clones alone and lacks a portion of them. Of approximately 190,000 clones detected, 60% to 80% appear once; the ten largest clones hold roughly 5.9%. The study's findings and limits: Samples were collected at differing times from sustained-remission and progressing patients. Circulating CD8+ T-cell counts were tracked by baseline clonality, which exceeded that of age-matched healthy donors. Shared public clonotypes were rare, and on treatment they either got smaller or stayed the same.

The ends were cut back, 3 bases at V and 0 bases at J, with 11 bases in the middle. Germline CDR1 is LGHNA and CDR2 is YSLEER. This CDR3 spans 16 amino acids. Cryopreserved PBMCs supplied 2 to 2.5 micrograms of genomic DNA for TCR beta libraries. Material: PBMCs, obtained after 12 months of ibrutinib treatment. The V call is TRBV4-3, the J call TRBJ1-4, with D tentatively TRBD1 (6 bases). The TCR sequence derives from a human donor with chronic lymphocytic leukemia. The DNA for the CDR3 is TGCGCCAGCAGCCAGGTGGACAGACCAACTAATGAAAAACTGTTTTTT. Translated: CASSQVDRPTNEKLFF.